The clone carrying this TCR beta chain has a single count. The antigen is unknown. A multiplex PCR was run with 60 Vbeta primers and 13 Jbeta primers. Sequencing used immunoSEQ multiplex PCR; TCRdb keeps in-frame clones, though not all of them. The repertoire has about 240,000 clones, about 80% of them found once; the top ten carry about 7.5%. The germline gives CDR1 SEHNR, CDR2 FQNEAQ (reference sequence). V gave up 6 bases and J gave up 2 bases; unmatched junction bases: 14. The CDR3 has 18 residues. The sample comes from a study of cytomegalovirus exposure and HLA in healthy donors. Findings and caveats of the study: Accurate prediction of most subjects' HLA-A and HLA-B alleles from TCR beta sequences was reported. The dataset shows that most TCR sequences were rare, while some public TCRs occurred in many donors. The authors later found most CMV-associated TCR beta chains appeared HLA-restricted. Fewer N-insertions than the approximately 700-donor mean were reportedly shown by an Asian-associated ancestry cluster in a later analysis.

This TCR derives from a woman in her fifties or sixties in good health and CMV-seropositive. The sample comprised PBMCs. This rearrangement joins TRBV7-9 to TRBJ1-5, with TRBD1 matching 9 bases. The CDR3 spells CASSFATGTGIGNQPQHF. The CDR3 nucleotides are TGTGCCAGCAGTTTTGCGACCGGGACAGGGATCGGCAATCAGCCCCAGCATTTT.